These T cell receptor beta chains were read from a single sample in a study of identical twins. TCRdb reprocessed the 5' RACE reads with MiXCR, giving one entry per CDR3 protein. The sample lists some 440,000 distinct CDR3 sequences; 20% to 30% were seen once. These records were also assigned to another study, of T cells expressing NK-cell markers.

The specimen was CD4+ T cells sorted from blood. The receptors were gathered from a woman aged 18-29 years in good health. CDR3s include the opening cysteine and the closing phenylalanine or tryptophan. A D gene is named only where the DNA matches it firmly. Rows give clone size only sometimes, using once, few, many, or a class for an expanded clone.

j_call clone_size cdr3_length d_call v_call cdr3_nt cdr3_aa
TRBJ2-1 few 20 TRBD2 TRBV3-1 TGTGCCAGCAGCCCACTTCCGGGACTAGCGCGTTTAAGCTCCTACAATGAGCAGTTCTTC CASSPLPGLARLSSYNEQFF
TRBJ1-2 many 14 NA TRBV6-1 TGTGCCAGCAGTGTTAACACGCGAACCTATGGCTACACCTTC CASSVNTRTYGYTF
TRBJ2-5 few 13 NA TRBV20-1 TGCAGTGCTCAGGTGTGGGGGAAAGAGACCCAGTACTTC CSAQVWGKETQYF
TRBJ2-4 NA 13 NA TRBV5-6 TGTGCCAGCAGCTTGGTTTCAGAAAACATTCAGTACTTC CASSLVSENIQYF
TRBJ1-4 NA 16 NA TRBV7-9 TGTGCCAGCAGCACTAACCGGGCACAGGGAGGTGAAAAACTGTTTTTT CASSTNRAQGGEKLFF
TRBJ1-5 NA 14 NA TRBV23-1 TGCGCCAGCCGAATATACAGTAGCAATCAGCCCCAGCATTTT CASRIYSSNQPQHF
TRBJ2-3 few 13 TRBD2 TRBV29-1 TGCAGCGTCCGATCTAGCGGGGGGAATACGCAGTATTTT CSVRSSGGNTQYF
TRBJ1-6 few 15 NA TRBV7-2 TGTGCCAGCAGCTTAAGGCTGGCAGGGCATTCACCCCTCCACTTT CASSLRLAGHSPLHF
TRBJ1-6 few 14 NA TRBV3-1 TGTGCCAGCAGCCTCTCTAGGGGAACGTCACCCCTCCACTTT CASSLSRGTSPLHF
TRBJ2-1 NA 11 TRBD1 TRBV2 TGTGCCAGCAGTATACAGGGGGGTCCGTTCTTC CASSIQGGPFF
TRBJ2-3 NA 15 TRBD2 TRBV20-1 TGCAGTGCTGGAATAGCGGGAGAAGGGGGAGATACGCAGTATTTT CSAGIAGEGGDTQYF
TRBJ2-5 few 14 NA TRBV20-1 TGCAGTGCTAGCGGCGGGACACAGCAAGAGACCCAGTACTTC CSASGGTQQETQYF
TRBJ2-1 NA 12 NA TRBV18 TGTGCCAGCTCACCTGAGGGCTCGGGGCAGTTCTTC CASSPEGSGQFF
TRBJ2-1 NA 18 TRBD2 TRBV14 TGTGCCAGCAGCCAGCGACTAGCGGGGGGCAACCTCTACAATGAGCAGTTCTTC CASSQRLAGGNLYNEQFF
TRBJ2-1 NA 12 NA TRBV3-1 TGTGCCAGCAGCCAAGTCGCTCAGGCCCAGTTCTTC CASSQVAQAQFF
TRBJ2-7 NA 15 TRBD1 TRBV4-3 TGCGCCAGCAGCCAAGATCCCCGGGACAGCTACGAGCAGTACTTC CASSQDPRDSYEQYF
TRBJ1-1 few 14 TRBD1 TRBV5-1 TGCGCCAGCAGCGCCGGGACAGGGAAAACTGAAGCTTTCTTT CASSAGTGKTEAFF
TRBJ2-7 few 11 NA TRBV7-9 TGTGCCAGCGGATGGTCTTACGAGCAGTACTTC CASGWSYEQYF
TRBJ1-1 NA 16 TRBD1 TRBV12-3/TRBV12-4 TGTGCCAGCAGTTCCGGGACAGGGGCATGGAACACTGAAGCTTTCTTT CASSSGTGAWNTEAFF
TRBJ2-3 few 16 NA TRBV24-1 TGTGCCACCAGTGACGCGCGCGGGGCGTCGACAGATACGCAGTATTTT CATSDARGASTDTQYF
TRBJ2-1 few 14 TRBD2 TRBV20-1 TGCAGTGCTGCTCGGACTAGCGGGAGCTATGAGCAGTTCTTC CSAARTSGSYEQFF
TRBJ2-3 NA 12 NA TRBV20-1 TGCAGTGCTAGAGTAGGGGGTGATACGCAGTATTTT CSARVGGDTQYF
TRBJ2-2 NA 11 NA TRBV12-3/TRBV12-4 TGTGCCAGCAGTTTATCGGCAGCCCTGTTTTTT CASSLSAALFF
TRBJ1-2 NA 12 TRBD1 TRBV6-5 TGTGCCAGCAGTACAGGGGTCTATGGCTACACCTTC CASSTGVYGYTF
TRBJ2-7 NA 15 TRBD2 TRBV3-1 TGTGCCAGCAGCCAAGCTAGCGGGGTGACCTACGAGCAGTACTTC CASSQASGVTYEQYF
TRBJ2-3 NA 17 NA TRBV5-6 TGTGCCAGCAGCTTGGAGGGCTTCGCGGGAAGCACAGATACGCAGTATTTT CASSLEGFAGSTDTQYF
TRBJ1-5 many 14 NA TRBV12-3/TRBV12-4 TGTGCCAGCGCACCTAACAGGGGCAATCAGCCCCAGCATTTT CASAPNRGNQPQHF
TRBJ2-7 few 15 TRBD1 TRBV12-3/TRBV12-4 TGTGCCAGCCGAGGGACAGGGGTTTCGCCCTACGAGCAGTACTTC CASRGTGVSPYEQYF
TRBJ2-7 few 14 NA TRBV3-1 TGTGCCAGCAGCCATGGGACGGGTAGCTACGAGCAGTACTTC CASSHGTGSYEQYF
TRBJ2-3 many 12 NA TRBV3-1 TGTGCCAGCAGCCAAGACAGAGGTACGCAGTATTTT CASSQDRGTQYF
TRBJ2-3 few 15 NA TRBV10-3 TGTGCCATCAGTGAGTATGAGCGTCTCACAGATACGCAGTATTTT CAISEYERLTDTQYF
TRBJ2-5 NA 12 NA TRBV27 TGTGCCAGCGGGGAAACCTTGGGGACCCAGTACTTC CASGETLGTQYF
TRBJ2-7 NA 14 NA TRBV7-2 TGTGCCAGCAGCTCCGCACCGGGTGCTACGAGTTCCTACTTC CASSSAPGATSSYF
TRBJ2-1 few 14 TRBD2 TRBV9 TGTGCCAGCAGCGCCCGACTAGCGGGACTGGAGCAGTTCTTC CASSARLAGLEQFF
TRBJ2-2 NA 14 NA TRBV20-1 TGCAGTGCGAGGCACGCAGCGAACACCGGGGAGCTGTTTTTT CSARHAANTGELFF
TRBJ1-1 NA 12 NA TRBV7-9 TGTGCCAGCAGCTTTGTACGGACTGAAGCTTTCTTT CASSFVRTEAFF
TRBJ2-7 few 15 NA TRBV5-1 TGCGCCAGCATGTCCCAGGACGGTCGCCTTGGCGAGCAGTACTTC CASMSQDGRLGEQYF
TRBJ1-5 few 15 NA TRBV19 TGTGCCAGTAGTATACAGGTTTACGGCAATCAGCCCCAGCATTTT CASSIQVYGNQPQHF
TRBJ1-1 NA 12 NA TRBV7-3 TGTGCCAGCAGCTTAAATAAGGGGGAAGCTTTCTTT CASSLNKGEAFF
TRBJ2-1 NA 14 NA TRBV7-2 TGTGCCAGCACCCTTAGGGACGGAATCAATGAGCAGTTCTTC CASTLRDGINEQFF
TRBJ2-1 few 15 NA TRBV12-3/TRBV12-4 TGTGCCAGTAGAGGTTGGGAGGACCCCTACAATGAGCAGTTCTTC CASRGWEDPYNEQFF
TRBJ2-1 NA 13 NA TRBV20-1 TGCAGTGCTCGGCATCTCTCCTACAATGAGCAGTTCTTC CSARHLSYNEQFF
TRBJ2-3 NA 15 NA TRBV5-6 TGTGCCAGCAGCTTGGCCCTTTCAGGGGCTGATACGCAGTATTTT CASSLALSGADTQYF
TRBJ2-5 NA 14 TRBD1 TRBV6-5 TGTGCCAGCAGTTACTCGGGACAGGTCGGGACCCAGTACTTC CASSYSGQVGTQYF
TRBJ1-2 NA 12 NA TRBV19 TGTGCCAGTAGTGCCGGGGAGGGAGGCTACACCTTC CASSAGEGGYTF
TRBJ2-7 few 16 NA TRBV21-1 TGTGCCAGCAGCAAAGGAGGTGCGGGAGCGCCCTACGAGCAGTACTTC CASSKGGAGAPYEQYF
TRBJ2-1 NA 14 TRBD1 TRBV29-1 TGCAGCGTTAGGAACAGGGGACCCTACAATGAGCAGTTCTTC CSVRNRGPYNEQFF